This T cell receptor (beta chain) was observed in a study of blood T cell repertoires in COVID-19. Whole-study context: The origin of the acute and convalescent COVID-19 samples was the United States, Italy and Spain. The analysed material was cDNA or gDNA that came from T cells, B-cell-depleted T cells, or PBMCs.

Original processing notes: Reference gene primers were amplified, and this amplification served to estimate nucleated cell counts. The repertoire was sequenced with immunoSEQ multiplex PCR; TCRdb's copy has only in-frame clones and lacks some. V and J calls plus clone size are reproduced from that table; the DNA served to infer D and trimming. The sample comprises fewer than 250,000 clones, approximately 84% of which are singletons, and about 4% rests with the top ten. The receptor was isolated from a man in his fifties or sixties with acute or convalescent COVID-19. Sequencing input: peripheral blood.

The CDR3 DNA reads as TGTGCCAGCAGCCAAGATTGGCTAGCGGACTCCTACAATGAGCAGTTCTTC. The encoded protein is CASSQDWLADSYNEQFF. The chain couples TRBV3-1 (or the pseudogene TRBV3-2) to TRBJ2-1; 7 bases align to TRBD2. The trim removed 0 bases at V and 0 bases at J, leaving 5 bases unmatched. CDR1 and CDR2 (germline): LGHDT, YNNKEL (reference sequence). The CDR3 has 17 residues.